This T cell receptor beta chain was identified in a study of T cell repertoires in cytomegalovirus infection. Across the study: Carrying CMV and the relevant HLA type showed in public TCR beta signatures. General study points: Cumulated frequencies of public TCR beta families served to identify carriers of CMV plus the relevant HLA. HLA-C-restricted CMV-specific TCR beta clonotypes prevailed in the ex vivo response.

Worth noting for this clonotype: Its antigen is undetermined.

MiXCR, applied by TCRdb to the reads, yields one record per CDR3 protein. Seen here are roughly 920,000 distinct CDR3 sequences, about a third observed once, and the top ten hold 13%. Per germline, CDR1 MNHEY and CDR2 SVGAGI. Trimming cost V 9 bases and J 0 bases, with 16 bases left between them. The CDR3 is 15 amino acids. The receptor was derived from a human donor in good health (CMV status not recorded). Some clones in this sample may be carry-over from other donors' samples. The source was cultured CD8+ T cells from PBMCs, collected from culture after CMV antigen stimulation. V gene TRBV6-5 combines with J gene TRBJ2-3; TRBD1 is a possible D gene (6 bases). The CDR3: CASAGDPSSTDTQYF. CDR3 DNA: TGTGCCAGTGCAGGGGACCCCTCTAGCACAGATACGCAGTATTTT.